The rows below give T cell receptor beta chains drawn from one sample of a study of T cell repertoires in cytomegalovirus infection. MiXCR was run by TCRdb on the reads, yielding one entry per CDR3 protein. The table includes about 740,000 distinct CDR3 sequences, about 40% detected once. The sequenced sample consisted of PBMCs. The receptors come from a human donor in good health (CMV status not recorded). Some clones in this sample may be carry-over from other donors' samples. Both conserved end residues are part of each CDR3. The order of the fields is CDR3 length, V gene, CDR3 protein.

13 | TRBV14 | CASSRASPWEQFF
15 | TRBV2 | CASSGLDVDTGELFF
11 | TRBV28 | CASWLSGELFF
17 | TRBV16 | CASSQSLGQGVNTEAFF
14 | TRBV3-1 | CASSRTGDNQPQHF
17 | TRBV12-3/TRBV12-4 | CASSLGSTGASNQPQHF
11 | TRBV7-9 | CASSPTGPQYF
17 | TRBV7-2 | CASSSATRLAGQETQYF
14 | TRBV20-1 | CSAERASGVNTQYF
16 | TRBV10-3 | CAISEGVRGEAYGYTF
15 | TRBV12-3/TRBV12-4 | CASSLGIFSNQPQHF
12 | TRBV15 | CATSRDWAGLFF
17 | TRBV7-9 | CASSDNRAGGWTGELFF
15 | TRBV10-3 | CAISEGTIYGEKLFF
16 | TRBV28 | CASSDSTNLAKNIQYF
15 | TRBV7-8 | CASSYGQGARQPQHF